These 4 T cell receptor beta chains were all obtained from the same sample, sequenced in a study of early T cells in non-severe SARS-CoV-2 infection. TCRdb passed the 5' RACE reads through MiXCR, listing each CDR3 protein once. The sample has 43,000 or so distinct CDR3 sequences; nearly 7.5% are singletons. The specimen was whole blood. The source is an adult who was a healthcare worker with PCR-confirmed SARS-CoV-2 infection or an uninfected control (not recorded which).

DNA for the CDR3: TGTGCCATCAGCGCGGACAGGGACGGGGATACGCAGTATTTT. Protein product: CAISADRDGDTQYF. This chain joins TRBV10-3 and TRBJ2-3; TRBD1 matches at 8 bases. The V gene end was trimmed by 6 bases and the J gene end by 6 bases; junction bases not matched to a gene: 8. Germline V gives CDR1 ENHRY, CDR2 SYGVKD. The CDR3 has 14 amino acids.

V and J are TRBV19 and TRBJ2-5; D is perhaps TRBD2 (5 bases). There are 14 residues in the CDR3. Trimming left V 10 bases short and J 6 bases short, with 21 bases between. Germline loops: CDR1 LNHDA, CDR2 SQIVND (reference sequence). The CDR3 coding sequence is TGTGCCACCACCCCCGACATCCCGGGGAAGACCCAGTACTTC. Translation: CATTPDIPGKTQYF.

This clonotype was observed a few times. The V gene is TRBV15, the J gene TRBJ2-3; unclear D gene. The CDR3 is made up of 14 amino acids. Trimming removed 7 bases from V and 4 bases from J, with 15 bases in between. Germline loops: CDR1 LNHNV, CDR2 YYDKDF (reference sequence). The CDR3 here is CATNRNPRSDTQYF. The CDR3 DNA follows: TGTGCCACCAATAGGAACCCAAGGTCAGATACGCAGTATTTT.

This clonotype was detected many times. V usage is TRBV5-4 and J usage is TRBJ2-2, with no clear D. Germline CDR1 reads SGHNT; CDR2 reads YYREEE (reference sequence). CDR3 size: 13 residues. Trimming took 2 bases from V and 5 from J, leaving 7 bases between them. The CDR3 sequence is CASSFTETGELFF. CDR3 sequence (DNA): TGTGCCAGCAGCTTCACAGAAACCGGGGAGCTGTTTTTT. Drawing the rest from reference TRBV5-4 and TRBJ2-2, the complete variable domain is ETGVTQSPTHLIKTRGQQVTLRCSSQSGHNTVSWYQQALGQGPQFIFQYYREEENGRGNFPPRFSGLQFPNYSSELNVNALELDDSALYLCASSFTETGELFFGEGSRLTVL.